This TCR beta chain derives from a study of read filtering for tumor transcriptome and immune sequencing (dated by TCRdb to the early 2020s). For the wider study: The cohort was composed of 17 to 20 male and some 13 female patients, with a mean age of approximately 66 years and an age range of about 47 to 80. After DNase treatment, whole-transcriptome libraries were prepared with the TruSeq RNA Access Library Prep Kit. By revised international staging, roughly 8 patients were R-ISS I, 15 to 20 were R-ISS II and 7 were R-ISS III. Per sample, about 3.5 to 10.27 million TCR-region mapped reads were obtained with IR-seq, compared with only 85 to 1273 with RNA-seq. One of the main goals was to work out a read-filtering strategy for immune repertoire data, in particular whether clonotypes backed by only a single read should be removed. Using the same bone marrow samples, the study compared TCR repertoires obtained by targeted immune repertoire sequencing with those obtained by bulk whole-transcriptome sequencing. The investigation overall reported the following: The sorted CD138-negative fraction was not purified T cells but a mixed bone marrow immune population. Removing single-read clonotypes increased the correlation between IR-seq and RNA-seq shared clonotype proportions. Single-read clonotypes made up about 82% of clonotypes but only around 4% of total reads in IR-seq, compared with 65% to 75% of clonotypes and under 45% of reads in RNA-seq. IR-seq captured clonotypes at much higher depth and more reliably than RNA-seq, and smaller IR-seq throughput sufficed to identify most shared clonotypes.

The Immunoverse kit was used to build TCR libraries from around 420 ng RNA, with molecular barcoded adaptors covering alpha/delta and beta/gamma chains. The same RNA used for transcriptome sequencing was used for TCR library preparation. An Illumina HiSeq 4000 with 2 x 150 cycles was used to sequence the TCR libraries. In the paper's pipeline: TCR reads were aligned to human V, D, J and C references and assembled into CDR3 clonotypes with MiXCR, including quality filtering and error correction. The tcR package in R was used for analysis of clonotype counts and gene usage diversity. For inspection of raw mapping reads, RNA-seq reads were mapped by STAR aligner version 2.5.3a onto GRCh37 of the human genome. To test how sequencing depth affected the clonotypes detected, IR-seq fastq files were randomly downsampled with Seqtk 1.3. Using fastp trimming at Q25 and MiXCR clonotype assembly, TCRdb reanalyzed the public sequencing data and kept in-frame beta chains. One record per CDR3 amino acid sequence lists the most common genes and DNA. TCRdb, rather than the study authors, made the V and J calls. The sample table records over 50,000 distinct CDR3 sequences; about a fifth of these occur just once. Roughly an eighth of the sample rests with the top ten.

Bone marrow was sampled from every patient at the time of active disease. Isolation of bone marrow mononuclear cells was performed by Ficoll-Hypaque density gradient centrifugation. CD138-negative cells were obtained by negative selection after labeling with CD138 magnetic microbeads on a MACS separator, removing myeloma plasma cells. Purity of the isolated cells was checked by flow cytometry on an Attune NxT using CD138 antibodies. TRIzol reagent was used to extract total RNA, which was then quantified with a NanoDrop spectrophotometer. For each patient, paired RNA-seq and IR-seq were run on the CD138-negative bone marrow sample from that patient. V loses 6 bases at its end and J loses 4 bases; junction bases beyond the gene matches: 6. The CDR3 goes from the cysteine to the phenylalanine over 14 residues. CDR3 DNA is the only sequence kept; it has 42 bases, read in frame from the first base. Reading the germline V gene gives CDR1 SGHAT and CDR2 FQNNGV.

This clonotype was counted ten times or more. The antigen it recognizes is unknown. No quality values exist for individual bases; no much larger clone is one base distant. Material: a population of CD138-negative cells sorted from bone marrow. What this sample's cell subset or site label stands for: bone marrow mononuclear cells depleted of CD138+ plasma/myeloma cells by negative magnetic selection. This TCR was recovered from a donor at least 40 years old with multiple myeloma. In this chain, TRBV11-2 is recombined with TRBJ1-1; the junction holds 9 bases that match TRBD1. The nucleotide sequence reads as follows: TGTGCCAGCAGTTGGGGACAGGGAGCCACTGAAGCTTTCTTT. This sequence encodes CASSWGQGATEAFF.